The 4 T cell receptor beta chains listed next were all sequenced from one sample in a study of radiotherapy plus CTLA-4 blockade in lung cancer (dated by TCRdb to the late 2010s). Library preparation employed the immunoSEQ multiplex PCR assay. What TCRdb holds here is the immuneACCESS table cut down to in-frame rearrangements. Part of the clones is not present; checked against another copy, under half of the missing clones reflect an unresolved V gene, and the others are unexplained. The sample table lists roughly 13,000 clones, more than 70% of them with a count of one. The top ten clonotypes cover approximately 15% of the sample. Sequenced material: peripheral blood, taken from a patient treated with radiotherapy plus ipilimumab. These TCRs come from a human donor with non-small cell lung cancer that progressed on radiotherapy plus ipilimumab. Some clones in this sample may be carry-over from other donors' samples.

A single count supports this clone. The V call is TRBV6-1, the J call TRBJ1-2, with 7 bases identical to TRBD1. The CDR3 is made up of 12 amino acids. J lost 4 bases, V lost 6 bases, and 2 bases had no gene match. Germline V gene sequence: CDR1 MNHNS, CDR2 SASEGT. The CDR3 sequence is CASRDRVYGYTF. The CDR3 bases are TGTGCCAGCAGAGACAGGGTCTATGGCTACACCTTC.

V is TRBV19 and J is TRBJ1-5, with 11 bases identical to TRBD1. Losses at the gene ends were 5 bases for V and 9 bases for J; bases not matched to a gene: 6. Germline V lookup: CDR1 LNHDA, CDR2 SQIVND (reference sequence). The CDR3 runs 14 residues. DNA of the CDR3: TGTGCCAGTAGTGTCGGACAGGGGGCTCGGCCCCAGCATTTT. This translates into CASSVGQGARPQHF.

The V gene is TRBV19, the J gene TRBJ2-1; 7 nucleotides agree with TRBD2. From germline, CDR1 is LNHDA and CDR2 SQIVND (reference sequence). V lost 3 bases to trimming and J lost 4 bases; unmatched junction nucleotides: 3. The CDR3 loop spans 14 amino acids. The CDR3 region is CASSMGEGYNEQFF. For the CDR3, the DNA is TGTGCCAGTAGTATGGGGGAGGGTTACAATGAGCAGTTCTTC.

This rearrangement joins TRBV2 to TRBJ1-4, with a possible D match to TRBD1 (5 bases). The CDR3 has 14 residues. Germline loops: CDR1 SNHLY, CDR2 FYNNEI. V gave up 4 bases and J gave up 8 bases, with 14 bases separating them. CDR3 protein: CASSVRGIKEKLFF. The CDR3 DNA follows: TGTGCCAGCAGTGTTAGGGGAATTAAGGAAAAACTGTTTTTT.